What follows is one TCR beta chain and its context. Its antigen remains unidentified. This sample is part of a study of cytomegalovirus exposure and HLA in healthy donors. Study-wide findings and caveats: An analysis was carried out at a later point. It showed that HLA-associated TCR beta chains were more clonally expanded than equally common non-associated chains. For most TCR beta V segments, an earlier analysis put the productive rate at about 90% or about 30% of the time.

The CDR3 has 15 residues. Trimming removed 2 bases from V and 5 bases from J, with 15 bases in between. The V gene's germline CDR1 is MNHEY and CDR2 SVGAGI. The PCR used 60 Vbeta and 13 Jbeta primers. Assay used: immunoSEQ multiplex PCR; TCRdb lists only in-frame clones, some missing. The top ten hold 2% to 2.5% of the sample, which has roughly 110,000 clones, less than 80% seen once. It was healthy bone marrow donors who served as donors. The V and J genes are TRBV6-5 and TRBJ1-1, with unresolved D. The material sequenced was PBMCs. This TCR came from a woman younger than 45 in good health and CMV-seronegative. The CDR3 DNA sequence: TGTGCCAGCAGTTACGAGCCCCCACGGAGGACTGAAGCTTTCTTT. This encodes CASSYEPPRRTEAFF.